This T cell receptor (beta chain) was sequenced during a study of CD8+ T cells in alopecia areata. Background on the study: Tofacitinib was taken orally by treated patients, and the dose was 5 to 10 mg twice daily.

From alopecia areata patients, lesional scalp punch biopsies and peripheral blood were collected. Findings and caveats of the study: Alphabeta T cells residing in normal skin are also sequenced in scalp samples.

RNA, once extracted, was reverse transcribed into cDNA for use as the sequencing template. Measured with immunoSEQ multiplex PCR; TCRdb has only the in-frame clones, and not every one. The table lists around 250,000 clones, roughly two thirds of them singletons, with around 1.2% in the top ten. The CDR3 consists of 11 residues. V was trimmed by 7 bases and J by 5 bases, leaving 11 bases between them. Germline V gene data show CDR1 as SQVTM and CDR2 as ANQGSEA. Of note for this clone: Its antigen is as yet unknown.

The sequencing used CD4+ T cells sorted from blood, collected at week 0. This TCR was sampled from a human donor with alopecia areata. The chain combines TRBV29-1 with TRBJ1-1; D unresolved. The CDR3 DNA follows: TGCAGCGGGCAGCAGGAGACTGAAGCTTTCTTT. As protein: CSGQQETEAFF. The full variable domain, rest sourced from reference TRBV29-1 and TRBJ1-1, is SAVISQKPSRDICQRGTSLTIQCQVDSQVTMMFWYRQQPGQSLTLIATANQGSEATYESGFVIDKFPISRPNLTFSTLTVSNMSPEDSSIYLCSGQQETEAFFGQGTRLTVV.